Described below is a single T cell receptor (beta chain) sequence and its context. The junction and the germline gene differ at one end; a read error may be behind it. This CDR3 is 13 amino acids long. From germline, CDR1 is SSHAT and CDR2 FNYEAQ (reference sequence). This sample stems from a study of OX40 agonist ivuxolimab in advanced cancers. Data came from immunoSEQ multiplex PCR; TCRdb stores just in-frame clones and leaves some out. Counted here are roughly 80,000 clones, under 90% occurring once; the ten biggest clones make up approximately 2.4%. Here the sequenced sample was CD4+ or CD8+ T cells sorted from blood, taken in a trial of the OX40 agonist ivuxolimab. The chain links TRBV7-7 to TRBJ2-1; D uncertain. The receptor was isolated from an adult with an advanced solid tumor such as melanoma, head and neck, liver or kidney cancer. The CDR3 region is CASSLELANEQFF. In DNA form, the CDR3 reads TGTGCTAGCAGCTTAGAGTTAGCAAATGAGCAGTTCTTC. The full variable domain, with the rest looked up from reference TRBV7-7 and TRBJ2-1, is GAGVSQSPRYKVTKRGQDVTLRCDPISSHATLYWYQQALGQGPEFLTYFNYEAQPDKSGLPSDRFSAERPEGSISTLTIQRTEQRDSAMYRCASSLELANEQFFGPGTRLTVL.